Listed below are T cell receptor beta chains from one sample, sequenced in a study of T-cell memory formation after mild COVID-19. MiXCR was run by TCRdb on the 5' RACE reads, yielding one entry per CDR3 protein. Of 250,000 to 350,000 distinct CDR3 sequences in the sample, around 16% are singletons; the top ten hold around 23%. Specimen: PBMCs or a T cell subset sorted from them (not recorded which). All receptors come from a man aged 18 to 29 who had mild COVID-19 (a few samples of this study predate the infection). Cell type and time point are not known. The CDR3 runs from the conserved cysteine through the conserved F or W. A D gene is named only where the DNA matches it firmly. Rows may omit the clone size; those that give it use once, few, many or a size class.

CSARDPRDLGGYTF | TGCAGTGCTAGAGATCCGAGGGACCTGGGCGGCTACACCTTC | TRBV20-1 | - | TRBJ1-2 | -
CASSHGASEGDTQYF | TGCGCCAGCAGCCACGGGGCTAGCGAAGGAGATACGCAGTATTTT | TRBV4-1 | - | TRBJ2-3 | -
CASSPRTGAGTYF | TGTGCCAGCAGTCCTAGAACAGGGGCTGGAACTTACTTC | TRBV6-2/TRBV6-3 | TRBD1 | TRBJ2-5 | few
CASSHPMQPGRIKYNEQFF | TGCGCCAGCAGCCACCCCATGCAACCCGGACGGATTAAATACAATGAGCAGTTCTTC | TRBV4-3 | - | TRBJ2-1 | -
CASSPGQGEKLFF | TGTGCCAGCTCACCGGGACAGGGTGAAAAACTGTTTTTT | TRBV18 | TRBD1 | TRBJ1-4 | -
CASSSPYTGEAFF | TGTGCCAGCAGCTCCCCCTACACCGGAGAAGCTTTCTTT | TRBV7-9 | - | TRBJ1-1 | -
CASSLTSLAGGYEQFF | TGTGCCAGCAGCTTAACGTCTCTAGCGGGGGGGTATGAGCAGTTCTTC | TRBV7-3 | TRBD2 | TRBJ2-1 | few
CASSVGLAGGLNEQFF | TGTGCCAGCAGCGTCGGACTAGCGGGGGGGCTTAATGAGCAGTTCTTC | TRBV9 | TRBD2 | TRBJ2-1 | -
CATRDPGEGGYTF | TGTGCCACCAGGGATCCAGGGGAGGGAGGCTACACCTTC | TRBV24-1 | - | TRBJ1-2 | many
CATSRGLGEGNEQFF | TGTGCCACCAGCAGGGGACTAGGGGAGGGCAATGAGCAGTTCTTC | TRBV15 | TRBD2 | TRBJ2-1 | many
CASSQRDSRHGYTF | TGTGCCAGCAGCCAACGGGACAGCAGACATGGCTACACCTTC | TRBV14 | TRBD1 | TRBJ1-2 | -
CASSPSIGGGQETQYF | TGCGCCAGCAGCCCTTCGATCGGGGGAGGACAAGAGACCCAGTACTTC | TRBV4-3 | - | TRBJ2-5 | -
CASSFFVGANTGELFF | TGTGCCAGCAGTTTTTTTGTGGGGGCGAACACCGGGGAGCTGTTTTTT | TRBV28 | - | TRBJ2-2 | many
CASSTSEGDQPQHF | TGTGCCAGCAGCACATCAGAGGGAGATCAGCCCCAGCATTTT | TRBV7-9 | - | TRBJ1-5 | few
CASSPRTLQETQYF | TGTGCCAGCTCACCACGGACACTCCAAGAGACCCAGTACTTC | TRBV18 | - | TRBJ2-5 | -
CASTGQGLSGANVLTF | TGTGCCAGCACGGGACAGGGCCTCTCTGGGGCCAACGTCCTGACTTTC | TRBV6-5 | TRBD1 | TRBJ2-6 | few
CASSYGTRNTGELFF | TGTGCCAGCAGTTACGGGACCCGAAACACCGGGGAGCTGTTTTTT | TRBV6-5 | - | TRBJ2-2 | -
CASSFDRTWGTQYF | TGTGCCAGCAGCTTTGATCGTACGTGGGGTACGCAGTATTTT | TRBV7-2 | - | TRBJ2-3 | once
CASSLATGTNEQFF | TGTGCCAGCAGCTTAGCGACGGGGACCAATGAGCAGTTCTTC | TRBV7-6 | - | TRBJ2-1 | -
CASSQTQAPREGNTIYF | TGCGCCAGCAGCCAGACCCAGGCGCCTCGGGAAGGAAACACCATATATTTT | TRBV4-1 | - | TRBJ1-3 | -
CSARQGANTEAFF | TGCAGTGCTAGGCAGGGGGCTAACACTGAAGCTTTCTTT | TRBV20-1 | TRBD1 | TRBJ1-1 | few
CASSHLSNNEQFF | TGCGCCAGCAGCCACCTCTCGAACAATGAGCAGTTCTTC | TRBV4-1 | - | TRBJ2-1 | -
CSVGRGTGNTIYF | TGCAGCGTTGGGCGGGGAACTGGAAACACCATATATTTT | TRBV29-1 | - | TRBJ1-3 | -
CASSDDRANTGELFF | TGTGCCAGCAGCGACGACAGGGCGAACACCGGGGAGCTGTTTTTT | TRBV2 | TRBD1 | TRBJ2-2 | -
CASSTGKNTEAFF | TGTGCCAGCAGTACCGGGAAGAACACTGAAGCTTTCTTT | TRBV27 | - | TRBJ1-1 | -
CASGDGTVYEQYF | TGTGCCAGCGGTGACGGGACGGTCTACGAGCAGTACTTC | TRBV6-2/TRBV6-3 | - | TRBJ2-7 | -
CASSLVMGPRRETQYF | TGCGCCAGCAGCTTGGTTATGGGCCCCCGGAGGGAGACCCAGTACTTC | TRBV5-1 | - | TRBJ2-5 | few
CASIAESSGANVLTF | TGTGCCAGCATAGCAGAGAGCTCTGGGGCCAACGTCCTGACTTTC | TRBV28 | - | TRBJ2-6 | few
CASSQDGRINQPQHF | TGCGCCAGCAGCCAAGATGGGAGGATCAATCAGCCCCAGCATTTT | TRBV4-1 | - | TRBJ1-5 | -
CASSPDYANYGYTF | TGCGCCAGCAGCCCCGACTACGCCAACTATGGCTACACCTTC | TRBV5-1 | - | TRBJ1-2 | -
CASRLNGGDGYTF | TGTGCCAGCAGATTAAACGGGGGAGATGGCTACACCTTC | TRBV27 | - | TRBJ1-2 | -
CATSRVSGGAREQFF | TGTGCCACCAGCAGAGTCAGCGGGGGGGCACGGGAGCAGTTCTTC | TRBV15 | TRBD2 | TRBJ2-1 | few
CASSQEPGTPLHF | TGCGCCAGCAGCCAAGAGCCGGGGACACCCCTCCACTTT | TRBV4-3 | - | TRBJ1-6 | -
CASSKEAPAGRNIQYF | TGTGCCAGCAGCAAAGAGGCTCCTGCGGGTCGAAACATTCAGTACTTC | TRBV21-1 | - | TRBJ2-4 | -
CASSLGQDRYEQYF | TGTGCCAGCAGTTTAGGACAGGACCGCTACGAGCAGTACTTC | TRBV12-3/TRBV12-4 | - | TRBJ2-7 | few
CASGPLNTGELFF | TGTGCCAGCGGGCCCTTGAACACCGGGGAGCTGTTTTTT | TRBV2 | - | TRBJ2-2 | few
CASSQDAVPRGTQYF | TGCGCCAGCAGCCAAGATGCCGTTCCCCGGGGGACCCAGTACTTC | TRBV4-3 | - | TRBJ2-5 | -